Listed here are 15 T cell receptor beta chains from one sample, sequenced in a study of regulatory T cells in long-lasting Graves disease. HTBI primers from iRepertoire and Arm-PCR of CDR3 regions yielded the TCR beta libraries. MiXCR was run by TCRdb on the multiplex PCR reads, yielding one entry per CDR3 protein. The sample includes roughly 380,000 distinct CDR3 sequences, 15% to 18% of them seen just once. Stated time point: newly diagnosed GD, antithyroid drugs for less than 3 months. Extracted RNA from PBMCs served as the source of the TCR library. The source material was peripheral blood mononuclear cells (PBMCs), sampled at new diagnosis, from a patient treated with antithyroid drugs. These receptors came from a female donor with Graves disease.

This sequence joins TRBV20-1 and TRBJ2-1, with TRBD2 matching over 11 bases. The trim removed 0 bases at V and 6 bases at J, leaving 7 bases unmatched. Germline V gives CDR1 DFQATT, CDR2 SNEGSKA (reference sequence). The CDR3 covers 16 residues. CDR3 region: CSARDRAGLAANEQFF. The CDR3 coding sequence is TGCAGTGCTAGAGATCGCGCGGGACTAGCGGCCAATGAGCAGTTCTTC.

This clonotype appeared many times. The V and J genes are TRBV24-1 and TRBJ2-3; the match to TRBD2 covers 9 bases. Germline trimming cut 3 bases from V and 4 bases from J; bases unmatched to any gene: 4. Germline V gene lookup returns CDR1 KGHDR and CDR2 SFDVKD. This CDR3 has 15 residues. The CDR3 sequence is CATSDPRTSADTQYF. As DNA, the CDR3 is TGTGCCACCAGTGATCCCCGGACTAGCGCAGATACGCAGTATTTT.

This clonotype was counted many times. J is TRBJ2-3 and V is TRBV29-1, with TRBD1 matching over 11 bases. From germline, CDR1 is SQVTM and CDR2 ANQGSEA. The V and J ends lost 1 base and 5 bases, in that order; junction bases with no gene match: 5. CDR3 length: 15 amino acids. The CDR3 coding sequence is TGCAGCGTTGAAGTTGGACAGGGGGCCGGAGATACGCAGTATTTT. Amino acid sequence: CSVEVGQGAGDTQYF.

The J gene is TRBJ2-1, the V gene TRBV19; a weak D match, TRBD2 (5 bases). V lost 3 bases to trimming and J lost 1 base, with 10 bases between them. CDR3 length: 15 residues. CDR1 LNHDA and CDR2 SQIVND come from the germline V gene (reference sequence). The CDR3 protein is CASSISTGSYNEQFF. In DNA, the CDR3 is TGTGCCAGTAGTATCAGTACGGGGTCCTACAATGAGCAGTTCTTC.

The table lists this clonotype with many counts. The chain is built from TRBV11-2 and TRBJ1-4; possibly TRBD1 for D (5 bases). The CDR3 runs 18 residues. Germline V lookup: CDR1 SGHAT, CDR2 FQNNGV. V shed 5 bases and J shed 6 bases, with 25 bases lying between them. CDR3 loop: CASSQASPTAMGDEKLFF. The CDR3 region has the DNA TGTGCCAGCAGCCAAGCCTCTCCGACAGCCATGGGGGATGAAAAACTGTTTTTT.

This clonotype appeared many times. V gene TRBV18 combines with J gene TRBJ1-1; no definite D call. In germline, CDR1 is KGHSH, CDR2 LQKENI. Trimming removed 2 bases at V and 6 bases at J, with 4 bases between. The CDR3 totals 11 residues. CDR3 nucleotide sequence: TGTGCCAGCTCACCAAACCCTGAAGCTTTCTTT. This gives the protein CASSPNPEAFF.

This clonotype was detected only a few times. The rearrangement joins TRBV18 to TRBJ1-1, with 7 bases matching TRBD1. The CDR3 totals 14 residues. Trimming cost V 6 bases and J 6 bases; bases outside gene matches: 10. Looked up from germline, CDR1 is KGHSH and CDR2 is LQKENI. The CDR3 sequence: CASSQTGKVSEAFF. CDR3 nucleotide sequence: TGTGCCAGCTCCCAGACAGGGAAAGTTTCTGAAGCTTTCTTT.

The chain employs TRBV3-1 and TRBJ1-5; D gene uncertain. This CDR3 has 14 amino acids. Germline V gene data show CDR1 as LGHDT and CDR2 as YNNKEL (reference sequence). V dropped 1 base and J dropped 4 bases, with 8 bases sitting between them. The chain's CDR3 is CASSQGAANQPQHF. CDR3 coding DNA: TGTGCCAGCAGCCAAGGGGCAGCGAATCAGCCCCAGCATTTT.

The chain combines TRBV20-1 with TRBJ1-5; a weak D match, TRBD1 (6 bases). The CDR3 totals 16 residues. Germline lookup yields CDR1 DFQATT and CDR2 SNEGSKA (reference sequence). V lost 0 bases and J 2 bases, leaving 14 bases between the germline ends. The CDR3 here is CSARDPGGSRNQPQHF. CDR3 nucleotides: TGCAGTGCTAGAGATCCGGGGGGCTCTCGCAATCAGCCCCAGCATTTT.

This clonotype was seen ten or more times. The chain joins TRBV4-1 to TRBJ2-3; TRBD2 agrees at 15 bases. This CDR3 has 19 amino acids. Germline lookup yields CDR1 MGHRA and CDR2 YSYEKL. V trimming: 1 base; J trimming: 0 bases; junction bases outside the gene matches: 5. The CDR3 loop is CASSQGPGLAGGSTDTQYF. CDR3 sequence (DNA): TGCGCCAGCAGCCAAGGACCGGGACTAGCGGGGGGTAGCACAGATACGCAGTATTTT.

With respect to this clonotype: A far larger clone differs by one base, so this is likely a read error. The chain joins TRBV7-6 to TRBJ1-1; 7 bases are shared with TRBD1. CDR1 and CDR2 (germline): SGHVS, FNYEAQ. The CDR3 length is 13 residues. J was trimmed by 4 bases and V by 5 bases; bases with no gene match: 4. CDR3 bases: TGTGCCAGCAGCCCGGGACAGAGCACTGAAGCTTTCTTT. Protein: CASSPGQSTEAFF.

This clonotype was seen many times. The chain combines TRBV12-3 or TRBV12-4 with TRBJ2-3; 8 nucleotides agree with TRBD2. TRBJ2-1 explains the end of the DNA better; the J call may be wrong. The CDR3 is made up of 17 amino acids. The CDR3 bases are TGTGCCAGCAGTTTAGAATCCATCGGGAGGGCCCAGGGTGAGCAGTTCTTC. It codes for CASSLESIGRAQGEQFF.

This clonotype was recorded a few times. The CDR3 loop reads CASSGGGLNNYEQYF. The CDR3 DNA follows: TGTGCCAGCAGCGGAGGCGGGCTCAATAACTACGAGCAGTACTTC. This chain connects TRBV9 to TRBJ2-7; D is possibly TRBD2 (5 bases). This CDR3 region has 15 residues. V lost 3 bases and J 3 bases, leaving 16 bases between the germline ends. The germline CDR1 and CDR2 sequences are SGDLS and YYNGEE.

The chain uses TRBV2 and TRBJ2-7, with 7 bases matching TRBD1. The germline CDR1 and CDR2 sequences are SNHLY and FYNNEI. V shed 6 bases, J shed 5 bases, and the junction held 13 bases outside the gene matches. This CDR3 comprises 15 residues. DNA of the CDR3: TGTGCCAGCAGCCTACAGACAGGGTTAAGGGACGAGCAGTACTTC. This translates into CASSLQTGLRDEQYF. The entire variable domain, with the rest obtained from reference TRBV2 and TRBJ2-7, is as follows: EPEVTQTPSHQVTQMGQEVILRCVPISNHLYFYWYRQILGQKVEFLVSFYNNEISEKSEIFDDQFSVERPDGSNFTLKIRSTKLEDSAMYFCASSLQTGLRDEQYFGPGTRLTVT.

The sample holds many counts of this clonotype. This rearrangement joins TRBV7-9 to TRBJ1-1, with 7 nucleotides matching TRBD1. The J segment lost 3 bases and the V segment lost 5 bases, leaving 21 bases of the junction unmatched. The CDR3 spans 19 residues. CDR1 and CDR2 from the germline V gene are SEHNR and FQNEAQ (reference sequence). The DNA of the CDR3 is TGTGCCAGCAGCGCTCCAACTCGCCCCCGAGGGGGCGCAGACACTGAAGCTTTCTTT. It codes for CASSAPTRPRGGADTEAFF.